Each of the 24 T cell receptor beta chains below was sequenced from the same sample in a study of T-cell memory formation after mild COVID-19. TCRdb recomputed calls from the 5' RACE reads with MiXCR, one row per CDR3 protein. The sample gives about 350,000 distinct CDR3 sequences, around 13% of which show up once; approximately 22% is in the top ten. The sample comprised PBMCs or a T cell subset sorted from them (not recorded which). The receptor set was obtained from a man between 18 and 35 years old who had mild COVID-19 (a few samples of this study predate the infection). Cell type and time point are not known.

This clonotype showed up just a few times. The CDR3 protein is CASSLAAGDGGYTF. The CDR3 DNA is TGTGCCAGCAGCTTAGCGGCCGGGGACGGAGGCTACACCTTC. V is TRBV7-6 and J is TRBJ1-2; D is perhaps TRBD1 (5 bases). The CDR3 is 14 amino acids. V lost 0 bases, J lost 8 bases, and 13 bases lay in between. The V gene's germline CDR1 is SGHVS and CDR2 FNYEAQ.

The rearrangement uses TRBV20-1 and TRBJ2-2, with D possibly TRBD2 on 7 matching bases. CDR1 is DFQATT, CDR2 SNEGSKA, per germline (reference sequence). This CDR3 region has 18 residues. The V end was cut by 2 bases, the J end by 4 bases, with 23 bases between. The CDR3 DNA is TGCAGTGCTAGAACCGCGAGCGGGGCAGGGGAGGGCACCGGGGAGCTGTTTTTT. Amino acids: CSARTASGAGEGTGELFF.

J is TRBJ2-1 and V is TRBV28, with D possibly TRBD2 on 6 matching bases. In germline, CDR1 is MDHEN, CDR2 SYDVKM. Trimming shortened V by 7 bases and J by 7 bases, and 17 bases separated the two germline ends. The CDR3 covers 14 residues. The CDR3 spells CASTPGGERNEQFF. The CDR3 bases are TGTGCCAGCACCCCCGGCGGGGAGCGGAATGAGCAGTTCTTC.

The sample holds a few counts of this clonotype. This sequence joins TRBV3-1 and TRBJ2-7, with 9 positions matching TRBD1. The CDR3 extends over 14 amino acids. Looked up from germline, CDR1 is LGHDT and CDR2 is YNNKEL (reference sequence). V trimming: 3 bases; J trimming: 2 bases; junction bases outside the gene matches: 2. The CDR3 spells CASSHWDRAYEQYF. As DNA, the CDR3 is TGTGCCAGCAGCCACTGGGACAGGGCCTACGAGCAGTACTTC.

The J gene is TRBJ1-1, the V gene TRBV12-3 or TRBV12-4; no reliable D call. V lost 2 bases to trimming and J lost 5 bases, with 15 bases between them. The CDR3 spans 15 residues. CDR3 sequence: CASSLQSGLRTEAFF. Written as DNA, the CDR3 is TGTGCCAGCAGTTTACAGTCCGGGCTTCGGACTGAAGCTTTCTTT.

The rearrangement links TRBV20-1 to TRBJ1-2; TRBD1 is a possible D gene (6 bases). Germline-derived CDR1 and CDR2 are DFQATT and SNEGSKA (reference sequence). V was shortened by 3 bases and J by 2 bases, with 10 bases between the two germline ends. This CDR3 region has 13 residues. CDR3 protein: CSAREQGNYGYTF. The DNA for the CDR3 is TGCAGTGCTAGGGAACAGGGCAACTATGGCTACACCTTC.

This clonotype was seen at least ten times. The J gene is TRBJ2-5, the V gene TRBV12-3 or TRBV12-4; 7 bases are a match to TRBD1. This CDR3 is built from 19 residues. V trimming: 5 bases; J trimming: 2 bases; junction bases outside the gene matches: 20. CDR3 nucleotide sequence: TGTGCCAGCAGTGCACTGCTCGGACAGGAATCTCCCGAACAAGAGACCCAGTACTTC. This translates into CASSALLGQESPEQETQYF.

The chain's CDR3 is CASSEEWGFVFAGELFF. The CDR3 coding sequence is TGTGCCAGCAGTGAAGAGTGGGGGTTTGTATTCGCCGGGGAGCTGTTTTTT. V usage is TRBV2 and J usage is TRBJ2-2, with D perhaps assigned TRBD1 or TRBD2 (5 bases each). V was shortened by 1 base and J by 6 bases, with 18 bases between the two germline ends. Germline-derived CDR1 and CDR2 are SNHLY and FYNNEI. The CDR3 is 17 residues long.

This clonotype appeared a few times. The J gene is TRBJ1-1, the V gene TRBV20-1; 7 positions agree with TRBD1. The CDR3 is 13 residues long. Germline values: CDR1 DFQATT, CDR2 SNEGSKA (reference sequence). The V and J ends lost 5 bases and 3 bases, in that order; junction bases with no gene match: 6. This CDR3 is CSASLDRDTEAFF. The CDR3, as DNA: TGCAGTGCTTCCCTCGACAGGGACACTGAAGCTTTCTTT.

The chain is built from TRBV6-6 and TRBJ2-7; D is uncertain. Germline V gives CDR1 MNHNY, CDR2 SVGAGI (reference sequence). V was clipped by 5 bases and J by 3 bases, with 14 bases between them. The CDR3 sequence is 14 residues long. The CDR3 loop is CASSTPTQVYEQYF. The CDR3 nucleotides read TGTGCCAGCAGTACCCCGACACAAGTCTACGAGCAGTACTTC.

The rearrangement joins TRBV12-3 or TRBV12-4 to TRBJ2-2, with 14 bases aligning to TRBD2. Trimming removed 6 bases from V and 5 bases from J; junction bases left unmatched: 5. CDR3 size: 16 residues. As DNA, the CDR3 is TGTGCCAGCAGCCGCTGGACTAGCGGGGGGACCGGGGAGCTGTTTTTT. This translates into CASSRWTSGGTGELFF.

This sequence joins TRBV29-1 and TRBJ2-7, with TRBD1 matching over 7 bases. V lost 5 bases to trimming and J lost 2 bases; unmatched junction nucleotides: 9. Germline CDR1 reads SQVTM; CDR2 reads ANQGSEA. This CDR3 spans 14 amino acids. CDR3 nucleotides: TGCAGCGTTTTTACAGGGGCTCCTGCCTACGAGCAGTACTTC. This sequence encodes CSVFTGAPAYEQYF.

Only a few counts were recorded for this clonotype. The chain has TRBV6-2 or TRBV6-3 and TRBJ2-1, with 9 nucleotides matching TRBD2. After removal of 5 bases from V and 8 bases from J, the junction contained 7 bases not matched to a gene. This CDR3 is 14 amino acids long. Per germline, CDR1 MNHEY and CDR2 SVGEGT. CDR3 sequence: CASSPGTSRYEQFF. The CDR3 coding sequence is TGTGCCAGCAGTCCCGGGACTAGCCGCTATGAGCAGTTCTTC.

This clonotype was picked up a small number of times. The CDR3 protein is CSARVPGQGYGYTF. CDR3 sequence (DNA): TGCAGTGCTAGAGTTCCGGGACAGGGCTATGGCTACACCTTC. The chain carries TRBV20-1 and TRBJ1-2; 9 bases are shared with TRBD1. CDR3 length equals 14 residues. The trim removed 1 base at V and 4 bases at J, leaving 4 bases unmatched. Germline V gene sequence: CDR1 DFQATT, CDR2 SNEGSKA (reference sequence).

V and J are TRBV9 and TRBJ1-1; D is uncertain. The V end lost 5 bases, the J end lost 7 bases, and 12 bases lay between the germline ends. CDR1 SGDLS and CDR2 YYNGEE come from the germline V gene. The CDR3 spans 12 residues. CDR3 coding DNA: TGTGCCAGCAGTCAAATCGGCAGTGAAGCTTTCTTT. Amino acids: CASSQIGSEAFF.

The chain couples TRBV30 to TRBJ2-2; unclear D gene. This CDR3 spans 13 amino acids. The germline V gene encodes CDR1 GTSNPN and CDR2 SVGIG (reference sequence). Trimming pared 2 bases from V and 2 bases from J, leaving 6 bases between. The CDR3 region is CAWSIPNTGELFF. The CDR3 DNA reads TGTGCCTGGAGTATACCAAACACCGGGGAGCTGTTTTTT.

J is TRBJ1-6 and V is TRBV7-8; 9 bases match TRBD1. V gave up 4 bases and J gave up 9 bases; unmatched junction bases: 10. CDR3 size: 16 residues. Germline V lookup: CDR1 SGHVS, CDR2 FQNEAQ. The CDR3 spells CASSSNPGTGLSPLHF. In nucleotides, the CDR3 is TGTGCCAGCAGCTCCAACCCCGGGACAGGGCTTTCACCCCTCCACTTT.

This rearrangement joins TRBV12-5 to TRBJ2-3; either TRBD1 or TRBD2 may supply D (5 bases each). This CDR3 contains 14 residues. Germline CDR1 is LGHNT and CDR2 is FRNRAP. With 4 bases removed from V and 1 base from J, the gap between germline ends came to 9 bases. Here the CDR3 reads CASGSGRRTDTQYF. CDR3 nucleotide sequence: TGTGCTAGTGGTTCGGGACGGCGCACAGATACGCAGTATTTT.

V is TRBV9 and J is TRBJ2-4; no firm D call. V shed 0 bases and J shed 8 bases, with 12 bases lying between them. From germline, CDR1 is SGDLS and CDR2 YYNGEE. The CDR3 runs to 14 residues. CDR3 residues: CASSVEQHGYIQYF. The CDR3 coding sequence is TGTGCCAGCAGCGTAGAGCAGCACGGATACATTCAGTACTTC. The variable domain in full, with the rest retrieved from reference TRBV9 and TRBJ2-4, is DSGVTQTPKHLITATGQRVTLRCSPRSGDLSVYWYQQSLDQGLQFLIQYYNGEERAKGNILERFSAQQFPDLHSELNLSSLELGDSALYFCASSVEQHGYIQYFGAGTRLSVL.

The gene calls are TRBV6-6 and TRBJ1-5, with D possibly TRBD1 on 5 matching bases. Germline V lookup: CDR1 MNHNY, CDR2 SVGAGI (reference sequence). V lost 6 bases and J lost 1, with 16 bases in between. This CDR3 is 16 amino acids long. The CDR3 region has the DNA TGTGCCAGCAGCCCCGCCCCTGGACACAGCAATCAGCCCCAGCATTTT. Its protein product is CASSPAPGHSNQPQHF.

This clonotype occurred a few times. The gene calls are TRBV20-1 and TRBJ2-5; the D gene is possibly TRBD1 (5 bases). Germline CDR1 is DFQATT and CDR2 is SNEGSKA (reference sequence). Trimming pared 7 bases from V and 0 bases from J, leaving 12 bases between. This CDR3 region has 13 residues. CDR3 in amino acids: CSVRQGYQETQYF. The CDR3 coding sequence is TGCAGTGTCCGGCAGGGATACCAAGAGACCCAGTACTTC.

There are a few counts of this clonotype. The CDR3 reads CASSLSPGGIETQYF. CDR3 DNA sequence: TGCGCCAGCAGCTTGTCGCCAGGGGGCATAGAGACCCAGTACTTC. The genes are TRBV5-1 and TRBJ2-5; 8 nucleotides align to TRBD1. V shed 1 base and J 4 bases; nucleotides not matched to a gene: 6. The CDR3 length is 15 residues. Germline CDR1 reads SGHRS; CDR2 reads YFSETQ.

The chain has TRBV10-3 and TRBJ2-3; D is possibly TRBD2 (6 bases). V was trimmed by 6 bases and J by 5 bases, leaving 18 bases between them. The CDR3 sequence is 15 residues long. Germline-derived CDR1 and CDR2 are ENHRY and SYGVKD. CDR3 DNA sequence: TGTGCCATCAGCCCTCCGGGAGACGAGAAAGATACGCAGTATTTT. This gives the protein CAISPPGDEKDTQYF.

Ten or more counts support this clonotype. The genes are TRBV7-9 and TRBJ2-7; D possibly corresponds to TRBD1 (6 bases). Germline values: CDR1 SEHNR, CDR2 FQNEAQ (reference sequence). There are 16 residues in the CDR3. V lost 4 bases to trimming and J lost 1 base, with 17 bases between them. The chain's CDR3 is CASSSSPGHLSYEQYF. The CDR3 coding sequence is TGTGCCAGCAGCTCTTCCCCGGGACACCTATCCTACGAGCAGTACTTC.